This T cell receptor beta chain was sequenced in a study of blood T cell repertoires in COVID-19. Study overall: The samples span acute and convalescent COVID-19 from the United States, Italy and Spain.

Germline V lookup: CDR1 SGHAT, CDR2 FQNNGV. After removal of 5 bases from V and 1 base from J, the junction contained 9 bases not matched to a gene. The CDR3 runs to 16 residues. Sequenced by immunoSEQ multiplex PCR; TCRdb stores in-frame clones only, minus some. The table records about 200,000 clones, about 86% of them present only once. The V call is TRBV11-2, the J call TRBJ2-7; TRBD1 agrees at 9 bases. The sample consisted of peripheral blood. This TCR was sampled from a woman in her seventies with acute or convalescent COVID-19. This CDR3 reads CASSTGLGQGSYEQYF. The CDR3 DNA is TGTGCCAGCAGCACCGGGTTGGGACAGGGTTCCTACGAGCAGTACTTC.